The T cell receptor beta chain under discussion was sequenced for a study of human T cells and chemical hapten exposure. The CDR3 has 14 amino acids. The V segment lost 3 bases and the J segment 5 bases; nucleotides outside the gene matches: 9. CDR1 and CDR2 from the germline V gene are SQVTM and ANQGSEA. This clonotype was observed at least ten times. Specified time point: patch test 2, 6 weeks after DPC sensitization. Stated treatment: therapeutic diphenylcyclopropenone sensitization with weekly scalp DPC. TCRdb re-called the RACE reads with MiXCR, one entry per CDR3 protein. The table has roughly 100,000 distinct CDR3 sequences, 9.3% seen once; the top ten hold more than 2%.

The V call is TRBV29-1, the J call TRBJ2-7; TRBD1 matches 8 bases. This TCR was sampled from a woman aged 40 to 49 with alopecia areata. Some clones in this sample may be carry-over from other donors' samples. This specimen consisted of whole blood, obtained in connection with sensitization to the hapten diphenylcyclopropenone (DPC). The CDR3 loop reads CSVDQGQGNDEQYF. The CDR3, as DNA: TGCAGCGTTGATCAAGGACAGGGTAACGACGAGCAGTACTTC.